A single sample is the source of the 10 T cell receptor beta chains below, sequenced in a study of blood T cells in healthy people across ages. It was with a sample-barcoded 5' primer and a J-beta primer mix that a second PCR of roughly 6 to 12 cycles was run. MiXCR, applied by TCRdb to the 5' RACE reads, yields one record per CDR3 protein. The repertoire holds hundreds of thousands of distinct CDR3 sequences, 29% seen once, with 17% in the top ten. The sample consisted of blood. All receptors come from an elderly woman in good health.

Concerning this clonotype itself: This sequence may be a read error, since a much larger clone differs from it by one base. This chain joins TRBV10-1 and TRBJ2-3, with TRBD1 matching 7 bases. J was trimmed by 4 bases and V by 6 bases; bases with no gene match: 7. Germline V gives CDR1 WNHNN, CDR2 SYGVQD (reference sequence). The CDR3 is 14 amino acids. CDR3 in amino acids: CASSRTGKADTQYF. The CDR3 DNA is TGCGCCAGCAGCAGGACAGGCAAGGCAGATACGCAGTATTTT.

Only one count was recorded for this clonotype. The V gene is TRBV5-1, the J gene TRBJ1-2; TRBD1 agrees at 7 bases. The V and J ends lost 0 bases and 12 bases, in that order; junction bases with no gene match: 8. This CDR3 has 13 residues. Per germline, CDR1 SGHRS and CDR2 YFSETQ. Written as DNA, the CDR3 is TGCGCCAGCAGCTTGGAGACAGGGACCGGCCACACCTTC. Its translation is CASSLETGTGHTF.

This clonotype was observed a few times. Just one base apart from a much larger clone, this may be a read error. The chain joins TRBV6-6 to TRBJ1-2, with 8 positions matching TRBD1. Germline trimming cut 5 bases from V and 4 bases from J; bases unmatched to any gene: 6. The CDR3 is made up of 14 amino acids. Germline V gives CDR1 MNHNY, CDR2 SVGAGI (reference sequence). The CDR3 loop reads CASSRTGSFYGYTF. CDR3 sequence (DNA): TGTGCCAGCAGTCGGACAGGGTCCTTCTATGGCTACACCTTC.

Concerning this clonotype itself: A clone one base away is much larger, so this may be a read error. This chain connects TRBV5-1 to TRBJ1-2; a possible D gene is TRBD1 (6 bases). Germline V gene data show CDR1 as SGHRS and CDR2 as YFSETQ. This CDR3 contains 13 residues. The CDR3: CASSFFNRDGCTF. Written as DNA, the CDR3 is TGCGCCAGCAGCTTTTTTAACAGGGACGGCTGCACCTTC.

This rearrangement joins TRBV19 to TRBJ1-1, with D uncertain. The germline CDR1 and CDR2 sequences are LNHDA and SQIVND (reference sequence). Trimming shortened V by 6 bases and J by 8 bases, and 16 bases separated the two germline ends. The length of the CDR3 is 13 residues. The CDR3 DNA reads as TGTGCCAGTAGCATCAAAGTCGAGACAGAAGCTTTCTTT. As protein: CASSIKVETEAFF. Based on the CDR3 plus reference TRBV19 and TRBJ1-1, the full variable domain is DGGITQSPKYLFRKEGQNVTLSCEQNLNHDAMYWYRQDPGQGLRLIYYSQIVNDFQKGDIAEGYSVSREKKESFPLTVTSAQKNPTAFYLCASSIKVETEAFFGQGTRLTVV.

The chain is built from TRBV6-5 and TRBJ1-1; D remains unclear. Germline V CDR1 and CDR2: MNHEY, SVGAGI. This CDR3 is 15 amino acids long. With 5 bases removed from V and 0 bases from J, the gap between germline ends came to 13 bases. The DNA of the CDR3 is TGTGCCAGCAGTCAGCGGTTTGGGGTGAACACTGAAGCTTTCTTT. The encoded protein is CASSQRFGVNTEAFF.

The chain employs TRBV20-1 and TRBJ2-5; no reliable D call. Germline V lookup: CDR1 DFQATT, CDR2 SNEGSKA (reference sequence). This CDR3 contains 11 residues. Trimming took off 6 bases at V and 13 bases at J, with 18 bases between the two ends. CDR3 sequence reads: CSAPQYNERYF. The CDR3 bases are TGCAGTGCCCCCCAGTACAATGAGCGGTACTTC.

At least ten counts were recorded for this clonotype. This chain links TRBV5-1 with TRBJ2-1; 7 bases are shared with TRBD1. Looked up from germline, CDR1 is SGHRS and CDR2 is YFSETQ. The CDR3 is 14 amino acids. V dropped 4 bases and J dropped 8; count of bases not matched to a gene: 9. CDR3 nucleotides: TGCGCCAGCAGCACACAGACAGGGACCGATGAGCAGTTCTTC. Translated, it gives CASSTQTGTDEQFF.

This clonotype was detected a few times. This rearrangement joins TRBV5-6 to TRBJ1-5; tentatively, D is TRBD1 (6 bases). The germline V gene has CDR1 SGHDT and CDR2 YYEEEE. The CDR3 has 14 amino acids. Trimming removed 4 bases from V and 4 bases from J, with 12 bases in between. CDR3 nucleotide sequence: TGTGCCAGCAGCGACCCAGGGGAAAATCAGCCCCAGCATTTT. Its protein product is CASSDPGENQPQHF.

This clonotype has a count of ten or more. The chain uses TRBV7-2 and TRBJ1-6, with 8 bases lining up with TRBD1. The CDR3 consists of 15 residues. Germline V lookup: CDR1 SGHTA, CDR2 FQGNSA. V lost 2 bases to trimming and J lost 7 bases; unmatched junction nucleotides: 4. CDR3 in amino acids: CASSLKGQGNSPLHF. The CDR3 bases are TGTGCCAGCAGCTTAAAAGGACAGGGCAATTCACCCCTCCACTTT. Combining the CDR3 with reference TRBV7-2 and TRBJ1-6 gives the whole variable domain GAGVSQSPSNKVTEKGKDVELRCDPISGHTALYWYRQSLGQGLEFLIYFQGNSAPDKSGLPSDRFSAERTGGSVSTLTIQRTQQEDSAVYLCASSLKGQGNSPLHFGNGTRLTVT.